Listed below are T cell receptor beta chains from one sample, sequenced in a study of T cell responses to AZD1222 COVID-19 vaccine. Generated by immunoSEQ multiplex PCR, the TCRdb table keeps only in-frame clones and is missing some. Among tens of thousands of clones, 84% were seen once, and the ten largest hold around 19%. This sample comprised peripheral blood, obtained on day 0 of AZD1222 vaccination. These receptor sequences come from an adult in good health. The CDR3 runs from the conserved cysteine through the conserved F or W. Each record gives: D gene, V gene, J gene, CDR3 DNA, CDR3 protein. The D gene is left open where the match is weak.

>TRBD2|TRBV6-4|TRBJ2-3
TGTGCCAGCAGTCTTGGCGGGAGGGCGTTCACAGATACGCAGTATTTT
CASSLGGRAFTDTQYF
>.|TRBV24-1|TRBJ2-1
TGTGCCACCAGTGATGACGACTGGGGGGCCTACAATGAGCAGTTCTTC
CATSDDDWGAYNEQFF
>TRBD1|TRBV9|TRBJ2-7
TGTGCCAGCAGCGTAGGACAGGGGGCAAGAGAGCAGTACTTC
CASSVGQGAREQYF
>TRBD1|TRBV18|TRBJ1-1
TGTGCCAGCTCACCCCAGGAAAGGACAGGGAACACTGAAGCTTTCTTT
CASSPQERTGNTEAFF
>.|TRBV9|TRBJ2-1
TGTGCCAGCAGCGCGGGGACATTCTCCTACAATGAGCAGTTCTTC
CASSAGTFSYNEQFF
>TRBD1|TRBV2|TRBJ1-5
TGTGCCAGCAGTGAGGGACAGGGATTTAATCAGCCCCAGCATTTT
CASSEGQGFNQPQHF
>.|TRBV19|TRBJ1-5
TGTGCCAGTAGTCCCACCGCCCCGTGGCGGGAGCCCCAGCATTTT
CASSPTAPWREPQHF
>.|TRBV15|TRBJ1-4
TGTGCCACCAGCCGCGGTATCCGGGACACCTCATCAACTAATGAAAAACTGTTTTTT
CATSRGIRDTSSTNEKLFF
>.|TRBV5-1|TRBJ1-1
TGCGCCAGCAGCTTGGAAGCGGGGTTCGCTGAAGCTTTCTTT
CASSLEAGFAEAFF
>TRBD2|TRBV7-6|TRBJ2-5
TGTGCCAGCAGCTTAGGGGGGACTAGCGGGAGTAAGTCCCAGTACTTC
CASSLGGTSGSKSQYF
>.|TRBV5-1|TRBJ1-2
TGCGCCAGCAGCTTGGCCGTGGGGAACTATGGCTACACCTTC
CASSLAVGNYGYTF